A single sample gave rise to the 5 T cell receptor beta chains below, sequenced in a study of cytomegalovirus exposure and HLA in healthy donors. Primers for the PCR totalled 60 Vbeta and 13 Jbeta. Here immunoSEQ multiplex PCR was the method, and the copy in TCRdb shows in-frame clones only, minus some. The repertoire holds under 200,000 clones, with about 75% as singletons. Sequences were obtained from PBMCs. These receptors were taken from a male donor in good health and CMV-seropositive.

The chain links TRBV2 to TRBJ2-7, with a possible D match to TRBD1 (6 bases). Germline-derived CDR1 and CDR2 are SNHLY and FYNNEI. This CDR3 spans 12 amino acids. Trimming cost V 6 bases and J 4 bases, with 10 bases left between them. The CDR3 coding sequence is TGTGCCAGCAGGAGGACAGCTTACGAGCAGTACTTC. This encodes CASRRTAYEQYF. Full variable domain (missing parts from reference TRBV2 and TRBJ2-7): EPEVTQTPSHQVTQMGQEVILRCVPISNHLYFYWYRQILGQKVEFLVSFYNNEISEKSEIFDDQFSVERPDGSNFTLKIRSTKLEDSAMYFCASRRTAYEQYFGPGTRLTVT.

The CDR3 sequence: CASSPATGSGNTIYF. DNA for the CDR3: TGTGCCAGCAGCCCTGCCACTGGCTCTGGAAACACCATATATTTT. The rearrangement links TRBV7-2 to TRBJ1-3; D gene unclear. V lost 5 bases and J lost 0, with 11 bases in between. The CDR3 length is 15 residues. CDR1 and CDR2 (germline): SGHTA, FQGNSA.

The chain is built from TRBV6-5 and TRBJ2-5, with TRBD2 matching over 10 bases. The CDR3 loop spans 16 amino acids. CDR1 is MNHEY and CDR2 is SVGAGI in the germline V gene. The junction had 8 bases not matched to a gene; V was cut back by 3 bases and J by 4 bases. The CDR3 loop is CASSYSSGGARETQYF. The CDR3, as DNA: TGTGCCAGCAGTTATTCGAGCGGGGGGGCGCGAGAGACCCAGTACTTC.

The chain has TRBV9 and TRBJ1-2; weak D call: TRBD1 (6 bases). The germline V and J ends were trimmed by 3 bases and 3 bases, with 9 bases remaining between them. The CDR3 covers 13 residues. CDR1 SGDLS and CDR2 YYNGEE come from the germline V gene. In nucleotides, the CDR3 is TGTGCCAGCAGCGCACAGGGTGACTATGGCTACACCTTC. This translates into CASSAQGDYGYTF.

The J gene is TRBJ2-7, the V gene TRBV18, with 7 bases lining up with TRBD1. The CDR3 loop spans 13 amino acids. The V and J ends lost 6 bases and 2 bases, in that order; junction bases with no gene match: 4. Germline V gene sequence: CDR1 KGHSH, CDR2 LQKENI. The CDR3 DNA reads TGTGCCAGCTCTCCCGACAGGGCCTACGAGCAGTACTTC. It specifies CASSPDRAYEQYF.